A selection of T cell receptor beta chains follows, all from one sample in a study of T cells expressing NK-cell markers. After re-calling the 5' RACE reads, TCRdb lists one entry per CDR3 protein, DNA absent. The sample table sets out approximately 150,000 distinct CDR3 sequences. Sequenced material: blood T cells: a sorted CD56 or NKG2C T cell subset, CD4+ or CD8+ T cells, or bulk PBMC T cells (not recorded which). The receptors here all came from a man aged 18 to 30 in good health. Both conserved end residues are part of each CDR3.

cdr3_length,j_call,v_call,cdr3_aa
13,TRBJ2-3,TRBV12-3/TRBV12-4,CATVQISTDTQYF
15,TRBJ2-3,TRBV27,CASSFGVSLADTQYF
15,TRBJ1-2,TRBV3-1,CASSQDITNWDGYTF
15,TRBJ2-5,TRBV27,CATTSWGGGGETQYF
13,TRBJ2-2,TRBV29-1,CSVENSLTGELFF
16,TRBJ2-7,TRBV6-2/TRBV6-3,CASSYSTRQGLYEQYF
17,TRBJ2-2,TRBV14,CASSQRRGADNTGELFF
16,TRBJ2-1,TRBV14,CASSPISAGGDNEQFF
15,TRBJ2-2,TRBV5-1,CASSLEGYSTGELFF
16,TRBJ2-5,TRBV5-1,CASSLELGQGAETQYF
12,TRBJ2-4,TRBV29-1,CSVEDRTGIQYF
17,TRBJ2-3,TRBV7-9,CASSLFGTGHQTDTQYF
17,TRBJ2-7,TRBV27,CASSLLGLAGVSYEQYF
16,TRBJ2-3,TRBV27,CASSLLALGSTDTQYF
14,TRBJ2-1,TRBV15,CATSSGDLNNEQFF
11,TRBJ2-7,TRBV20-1,CSAGQDYEQYF
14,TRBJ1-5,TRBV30,CAWALSQGDQPQHF
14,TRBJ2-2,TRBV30,CAWEGQSNTGELFF
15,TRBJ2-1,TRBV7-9,CASSFLGLGGNEQFF
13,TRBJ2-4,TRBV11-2,CASSWGQKNIQYF
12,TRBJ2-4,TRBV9,CASSVGPNIQYF
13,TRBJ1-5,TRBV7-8,CASSSNADQPQHF
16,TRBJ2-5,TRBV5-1,CASSSGLVTEQETQYF
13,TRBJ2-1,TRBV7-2,CASSTDLGNEQFF
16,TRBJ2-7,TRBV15,CATSSGLAGKSDEQYF
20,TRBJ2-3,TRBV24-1,CATSDLYDSGNPAGTDTQYF
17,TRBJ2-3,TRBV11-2,CASSLGGGALVSDTQYF
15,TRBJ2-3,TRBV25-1,CASNQREGLPDTQYF
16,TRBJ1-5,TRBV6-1,CASSEAFRASNQPQHF
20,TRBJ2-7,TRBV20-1,CSARDDPGLAGMRIIYEQYF
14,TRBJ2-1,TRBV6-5,CASSYTGSTNEQFF
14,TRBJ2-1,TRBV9,CASSVYTSINEQFF
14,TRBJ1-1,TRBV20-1,CSAPKTGENTEAFF
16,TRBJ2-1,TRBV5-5,CASSLWGLAARNEQFF
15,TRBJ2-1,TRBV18,CASSPPSGRADEQFF
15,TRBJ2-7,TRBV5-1,CASSFGDYGSYEQYF
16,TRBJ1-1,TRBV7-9,CASSFDRELPNTEAFF
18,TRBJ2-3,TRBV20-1,CSAREGDSTSPSTDTQYF
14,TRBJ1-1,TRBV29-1,CSVFSGVVNTEAFF
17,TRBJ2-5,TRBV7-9,CASSRVDVGALKETQYF
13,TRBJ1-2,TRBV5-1,CASSPERAYGYTF
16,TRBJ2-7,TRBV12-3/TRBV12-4,CASSLGLAGGAYEQYF
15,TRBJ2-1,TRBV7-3,CASSLGTALGDEQFF
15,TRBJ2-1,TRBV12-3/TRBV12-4,CASSFVATTYNEQFF
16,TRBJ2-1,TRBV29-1,CSVVFSSGRAYNEQFF
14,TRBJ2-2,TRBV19,CASSPGPGTGELFF
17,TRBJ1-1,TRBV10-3,CAISETQGQGRNTEAFF
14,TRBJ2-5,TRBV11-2,CASSPTSGQETQYF
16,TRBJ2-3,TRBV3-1,CASSHGLAGVEDTQYF
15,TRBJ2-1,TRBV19,CASSIGPGDYNEQFF